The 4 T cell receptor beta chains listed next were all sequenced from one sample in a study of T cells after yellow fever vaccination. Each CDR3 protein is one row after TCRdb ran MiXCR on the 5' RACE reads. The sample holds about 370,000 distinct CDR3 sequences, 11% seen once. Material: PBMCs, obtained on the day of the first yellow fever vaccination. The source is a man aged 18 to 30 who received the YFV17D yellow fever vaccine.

The CDR3 sequence: CASGLAGVYNEQFF. In DNA form, the CDR3 reads TGTGCCAGCGGACTAGCGGGGGTATACAATGAGCAGTTCTTC. V is TRBV19 and J is TRBJ2-1; 13 positions match TRBD2. After removal of 9 bases from V and 4 bases from J, the junction contained 3 bases not matched to a gene. The CDR3 totals 14 residues. Germline loops: CDR1 LNHDA, CDR2 SQIVND (reference sequence).

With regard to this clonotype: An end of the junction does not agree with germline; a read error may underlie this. The CDR3 DNA is TGTACCAGCAGCCCTTCCCGACAGGTGACCTATGGCTACACCTTC. This sequence encodes CTSSPSRQVTYGYTF. The rearrangement links TRBV5-4 to TRBJ1-2; a possible D gene is TRBD1 (6 bases). The germline CDR1 and CDR2 sequences are SGHNT and YYREEE (reference sequence). The CDR3 totals 15 residues.

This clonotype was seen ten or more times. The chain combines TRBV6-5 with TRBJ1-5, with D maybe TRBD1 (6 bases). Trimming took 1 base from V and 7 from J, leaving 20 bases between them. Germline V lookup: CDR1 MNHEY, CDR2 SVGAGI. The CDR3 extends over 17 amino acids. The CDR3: CASSYYGARGGGQPQHF. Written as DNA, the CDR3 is TGTGCCAGCAGTTACTATGGAGCCAGGGGTGGCGGCCAGCCCCAGCATTTT.

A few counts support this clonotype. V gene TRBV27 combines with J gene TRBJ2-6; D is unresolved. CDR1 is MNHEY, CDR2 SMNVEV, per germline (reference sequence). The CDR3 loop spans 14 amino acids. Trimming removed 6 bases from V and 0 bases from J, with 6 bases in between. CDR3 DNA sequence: TGTGCCAGCAGACCAAGCTCTGGGGCCAACGTCCTGACTTTC. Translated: CASRPSSGANVLTF. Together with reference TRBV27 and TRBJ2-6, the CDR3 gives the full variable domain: EAQVTQNPRYLITVTGKKLTVTCSQNMNHEYMSWYRQDPGLGLRQIYYSMNVEVTDKGDVPEGYKVSRKEKRNFPLILESPSPNQTSLYFCASRPSSGANVLTFGAGSRLTVL.